The source of this T cell receptor beta chain is a study of cytomegalovirus exposure and HLA in healthy donors. For the study at large: Around 85 million unique TCR sequences came from HLA-typed donors in an early release.

PCR primers comprised 60 Vbeta and 13 Jbeta primers. The repertoire was sequenced with immunoSEQ multiplex PCR; TCRdb's copy has only in-frame clones and lacks some. This table has 200,000 to 250,000 clones, approximately 80% appearing once. Comments on this clone: Its antigen is currently unknown.

The study's findings and limits: One cluster of highly shared sequence variants probably arose as a sequencing artifact. Analyses of presence and absence presupposed an approximately uniform sequencing depth across donors. The study recorded 150 to 200 TCR beta chains that were cytomegalovirus-associated.

This CDR3 contains 14 residues. The germline V and J ends were trimmed by 3 bases and 6 bases, with 15 bases remaining between them. Germline CDR1 and CDR2: MDHEN and SYDVKM. Sequenced material: PBMCs. V is TRBV28 and J is TRBJ2-7; D is unclear. The clonotype was recovered from a male donor in good health and CMV-seronegative. This CDR3 is CASSFVLLHLEQYF. The CDR3 DNA follows: TGTGCCAGCAGTTTTGTTCTACTCCACCTCGAGCAGTACTTC.